The entry below gives a single T cell receptor (beta chain) sequence along with its context. Its antigen remains unidentified. Measured with immunoSEQ multiplex PCR; TCRdb has only the in-frame clones, and not every one. This table has 110,000 or so clones, approximately 90% appearing once. V was clipped by 4 bases and J by 4 bases, with 21 bases between them. CDR1 is SGHRS and CDR2 is YFSETQ in the germline V gene. The CDR3 consists of 17 residues. The data stem from a study of Tregs in tolerant kidney transplant recipients. CD4+CD25+CD127- Tregs, CD4+CD25- non-Tregs, CD4 and CD8 cells were sorted. Study-level findings and limits: Tregs expanded with activated donor B cells seemed most donor-specific.

This sequence joins TRBV5-1 and TRBJ2-1; either TRBD1 or TRBD2 may supply D (5 bases each). Sequencing was done on a sample of CD4+ T cells from blood. The receptor was isolated from a human donor in good health. CDR3 residues: CASSGGPADFGYNEQFF. The CDR3 bases are TGCGCCAGCAGCGGGGGACCGGCCGATTTCGGATACAATGAGCAGTTCTTC.